What follows are 26 T cell receptor beta chains derived from one specimen sequenced in a study of monozygotic twins with inflammatory bowel disease. TCRdb reprocessed the 5' RACE reads; each CDR3 protein has one entry and no DNA is given. The listing contains approximately 210,000 distinct CDR3 sequences. The sequencing input was blood. The receptor source for this set is a human donor with ulcerative colitis or Crohn's disease, or a healthy co-twin of an affected twin (not recorded which).

The chain has TRBV7-3 and TRBJ1-6. The V gene's germline CDR1 is SGHTA and CDR2 FQGTGA. CDR3 size: 13 residues. The CDR3 sequence: CASSSDSNSPLHF.

The rearrangement links TRBV4-2 to TRBJ2-7. CDR3 length: 14 amino acids. Germline CDR1 reads LGHNA; CDR2 reads YNFKEQ. CDR3 region: CASSQAQYTYEQYF.

CDR3 sequence reads: CSVPGQSQPQHF. The chain uses TRBV20-1 and TRBJ1-5; TCRdb selects TRBD1, and the lack of DNA leaves this call unchecked. In germline, CDR1 is DFQATT, CDR2 SNEGSKA (reference sequence). The CDR3 spans 12 residues.

The chain carries TRBV6-2 or TRBV6-3 and TRBJ1-1; absent DNA, TCRdb's TRBD1 call cannot be checked. Germline V gene sequence: CDR1 MNHEY, CDR2 SVGEGT. The CDR3 spans 14 residues. The CDR3 loop is CASSYWRGRLEAFF.

This chain joins TRBV7-8 and TRBJ1-5. Germline V lookup: CDR1 SGHVS, CDR2 FQNEAQ. The CDR3 covers 15 residues. The chain's CDR3 is CASSSMDGFNQPQHF.

The chain recombines TRBV6-4 with TRBJ2-7; TCRdb names TRBD2, which stays unverified in the absence of DNA. The CDR3 has 16 residues. The germline V gene encodes CDR1 MRHNA and CDR2 SNTAGT. The CDR3 spells CASSESASGGSYEQYF.

V usage is TRBV25-1 and J usage is TRBJ2-3. This CDR3 is built from 14 residues. Germline-derived CDR1 and CDR2 are MGHDK and SYGVNS. The CDR3 loop reads CASSGRANTDTQYF. Full variable domain (missing parts from reference TRBV25-1 and TRBJ2-3): EADIYQTPRYLVIGTGKKITLECSQTMGHDKMYWYQQDPGMELHLIHYSYGVNSTEKGDLSSESTVSRIRTEHFPLTLESARPSHTSQYLCASSGRANTDTQYFGPGTRLTVL.

This chain links TRBV19 with TRBJ1-2. The CDR3 loop spans 15 amino acids. Germline-derived CDR1 and CDR2 are LNHDA and SQIVND (reference sequence). The CDR3 reads CASTIMGPSADGYTF.

The chain joins TRBV28 to TRBJ2-6; TCRdb's D gene call, TRBD1, goes unchecked for lack of DNA. Germline V gene lookup returns CDR1 MDHEN and CDR2 SYDVKM. There are 17 residues in the CDR3. CDR3 sequence reads: CASSLGTVISGANVLTF.

The chain combines TRBV20-1 with TRBJ2-1; TCRdb gives TRBD2 as the D gene, but with no DNA this cannot be confirmed. Per the germline V gene, CDR1 is DFQATT and CDR2 is SNEGSKA (reference sequence). This CDR3 spans 14 amino acids. CDR3: CSARKVAGVGEQFF.

This rearrangement joins TRBV24-1 to TRBJ2-3; lacking DNA, the TRBD1 call made by TCRdb goes unchecked. Looked up from germline, CDR1 is KGHDR and CDR2 is SFDVKD. CDR3 length: 16 amino acids. CDR3 sequence reads: CATSDSTGGRTDTQYF.

The J gene is TRBJ2-1, the V gene TRBV6-5; lacking DNA, the TRBD1 call made by TCRdb goes unchecked. The germline V gene encodes CDR1 MNHEY and CDR2 SVGAGI. This CDR3 region has 17 residues. The CDR3: CASSYSNQGQGVNEQFF.

V usage is TRBV2 and J usage is TRBJ1-3; without DNA, the TCRdb call of TRBD1 cannot be checked. CDR3 size: 12 residues. Per the germline V gene, CDR1 is SNHLY and CDR2 is FYNNEI. CDR3 sequence: CASMGQSPPIYF.

The chain combines TRBV5-8 with TRBJ2-7; TCRdb gives TRBD1 as the D gene, but with no DNA this cannot be confirmed. In germline, CDR1 is SGHTS, CDR2 YDEGEE. The length of the CDR3 is 14 residues. The CDR3 sequence: CASSRQAVSYEQYF.

The chain is built from TRBV9 and TRBJ1-1. The CDR3 extends over 13 amino acids. The V gene's germline CDR1 is SGDLS and CDR2 YYNGEE. The CDR3 spells CASSVSGVTEAFF.

CDR3 loop: CASSGQGADTQYF. The chain has TRBV6-6 and TRBJ2-3; with no DNA, the TCRdb D assignment of TRBD1 cannot be verified. Germline V gives CDR1 MNHNY, CDR2 SVGAGI (reference sequence). The CDR3 length is 13 residues.

J is TRBJ2-7 and V is TRBV27; TCRdb outputs TRBD2, but without DNA this stays unchecked. CDR3 length equals 16 residues. The V gene's germline CDR1 is MNHEY and CDR2 SMNVEV (reference sequence). The CDR3 spells CASSFGLAGLAYEQYF.

The V and J genes are TRBV7-2 and TRBJ1-1. Germline values: CDR1 SGHTA, CDR2 FQGNSA. The CDR3 consists of 12 residues. This chain's CDR3 is CASSLVTTEAFF.

The rearrangement uses TRBV5-6 and TRBJ1-1. In germline, CDR1 is SGHDT, CDR2 YYEEEE. The CDR3 is 14 residues long. Here the CDR3 reads CASSLDGRNTEAFF. Together with reference TRBV5-6 and TRBJ1-1, the CDR3 gives the full variable domain: DAGVTQSPTHLIKTRGQQVTLRCSPKSGHDTVSWYQQALGQGPQFIFQYYEEEERQRGNFPDRFSGHQFPNYSSELNVNALLLGDSALYLCASSLDGRNTEAFFGQGTRLTVV.

The chain employs TRBV7-2 and TRBJ1-4; absent DNA, TCRdb's TRBD1 call cannot be checked. The germline V gene has CDR1 SGHTA and CDR2 FQGNSA. The CDR3 length is 13 residues. CDR3 protein: CASARDRNEKLFF.

This chain joins TRBV7-9 and TRBJ1-4; without DNA, the TCRdb call of TRBD1 cannot be checked. In germline, CDR1 is SEHNR, CDR2 FQNEAQ (reference sequence). This CDR3 spans 15 amino acids. CDR3 loop: CASSLVRDTNEKLFF.

The chain combines TRBV7-9 with TRBJ2-1; TCRdb gives TRBD1 as the D gene, but with no DNA this cannot be confirmed. CDR1 and CDR2 (germline): SEHNR, FQNEAQ (reference sequence). This CDR3 contains 12 residues. CDR3: CASSLPQVKQFF. Using reference TRBV7-9 and TRBJ2-1 for the parts outside the CDR3, the full variable domain is DTGVSQNPRHKITKRGQNVTFRCDPISEHNRLYWYRQTLGQGPEFLTYFQNEAQLEKSRLLSDRFSAERPKGSFSTLEIQRTEQGDSAMYLCASSLPQVKQFFGPGTRLTVL.

The chain recombines TRBV12-3 or TRBV12-4 with TRBJ1-5. The CDR3 runs to 15 residues. The CDR3 protein is CASSPRRVSNQPQHF.

The CDR3 reads CATIDRQGVKYTGELFF. The chain links TRBV24-1 to TRBJ2-2; without DNA, the TCRdb call of TRBD1 cannot be checked. Germline-derived CDR1 and CDR2 are KGHDR and SFDVKD. The CDR3 covers 17 residues.

This chain joins TRBV3-1 and TRBJ2-7; TCRdb reports TRBD1, a call that lacks DNA to check it against. The CDR3 extends over 17 amino acids. Looked up from germline, CDR1 is LGHDT and CDR2 is YNNKEL (reference sequence). The CDR3 protein is CASSQDWPFPLSYEQYF.

The rearrangement links TRBV20-1 to TRBJ2-6; the D call from TCRdb, TRBD1, cannot be confirmed without DNA. Per germline, CDR1 DFQATT and CDR2 SNEGSKA (reference sequence). CDR3 size: 18 residues. CDR3 loop: CSARPPGEYWSGANVLTF.